Listed below are T cell receptor beta chains from one sample, sequenced in a study of T cells in localized non-small cell lung cancer. Data came from immunoSEQ multiplex PCR; TCRdb stores just in-frame clones and leaves some out. The sample lists fewer than 100,000 clones; about 91% were seen once. The specimen was peripheral blood, collected before any cancer treatment. Every receptor here comes from a man aged 35-69 years with stage I squamous cell lung carcinoma. The CDR3 runs from the conserved cysteine through the conserved F or W. D genes are given only for firm matches. Clone size, where shown, is once, few, many, or a class for clones that have expanded.

j_call clone_size d_call v_call cdr3_aa cdr3_nt
TRBJ2-4 few - TRBV7-6 CASSQTAKNIQYF TGTGCCAGCAGCCAAACAGCCAAAAACATTCAGTACTTC
TRBJ1-6 many - TRBV6-5 CASSYSRGSPLHF TGTGCCAGCAGTTACTCGAGGGGTTCACCCCTCCACTTT
TRBJ1-4 - - TRBV9 CASSFTPRLEKLFF TGTGCCAGCAGCTTTACACCGAGGTTGGAAAAACTGTTTTTT
TRBJ1-1 - - TRBV11-1 CASSLVAQGYTEAFF TGTGCCAGCAGCTTAGTTGCGCAGGGATACACTGAAGCTTTCTTT
TRBJ2-2 - - TRBV5-4 CASSLVGSVPGELFF TGTGCCAGCAGCTTGGTGGGCTCGGTCCCCGGGGAGCTGTTTTTT
TRBJ2-4 - TRBD2 TRBV5-1 CASSLAKGGGAPDIQYF TGCGCCAGCAGCTTGGCCAAAGGCGGGGGGGCCCCGGACATTCAGTACTTC
TRBJ1-3 - - TRBV2 CASSADSGGNTIYF TGTGCCAGCAGTGCGGACAGCGGGGGAAACACCATATATTTT
TRBJ1-2 - - TRBV6-1 CASSENGSNLYGYTF TGTGCCAGCAGTGAGAATGGCAGCAACCTCTATGGCTACACCTTC
TRBJ2-4 - - TRBV7-2 CASSLVVGVKNIQYF TGTGCCAGCAGCTTAGTGGTCGGGGTCAAAAACATTCAGTACTTC
TRBJ2-1 - - TRBV29-1 CSVRGGVRYNEQFF TGCAGCGTAAGGGGGGGGGTCCGCTACAATGAGCAGTTCTTC
TRBJ2-3 - - TRBV5-4 CASSGLGAVSTDTQYF TGTGCCAGCAGCGGCTTGGGGGCTGTGAGCACAGATACGCAGTATTTT
TRBJ2-7 - - TRBV7-2 CASSLAGGLTYEQYF TGTGCCAGCAGCTTGGCTGGGGGGCTAACCTACGAGCAGTACTTC
TRBJ2-1 - TRBD1 TRBV7-9 CASSLAGTGRKQFF TGTGCCAGCAGCTTAGCGGGGACAGGGAGGAAGCAGTTCTTC
TRBJ1-1 - - TRBV6-5 CASSYSRGAAEAFF TGTGCCAGCAGTTACAGTCGGGGGGCAGCTGAAGCTTTCTTT
TRBJ2-7 once TRBD1 TRBV18 CASSRTGVSYEQYF TGTGCCAGCTCACGGACAGGGGTCTCCTACGAGCAGTACTTC
TRBJ1-5 few - TRBV5-1 CASSLGNRDGQPQHF TGCGCCAGCAGCTTGGGGAACAGGGACGGTCAGCCCCAGCATTTT
TRBJ2-4 - - TRBV5-1 CASTLVGRGNIQYF TGCGCCAGCACCCTAGTAGGCAGGGGAAACATTCAGTACTTC